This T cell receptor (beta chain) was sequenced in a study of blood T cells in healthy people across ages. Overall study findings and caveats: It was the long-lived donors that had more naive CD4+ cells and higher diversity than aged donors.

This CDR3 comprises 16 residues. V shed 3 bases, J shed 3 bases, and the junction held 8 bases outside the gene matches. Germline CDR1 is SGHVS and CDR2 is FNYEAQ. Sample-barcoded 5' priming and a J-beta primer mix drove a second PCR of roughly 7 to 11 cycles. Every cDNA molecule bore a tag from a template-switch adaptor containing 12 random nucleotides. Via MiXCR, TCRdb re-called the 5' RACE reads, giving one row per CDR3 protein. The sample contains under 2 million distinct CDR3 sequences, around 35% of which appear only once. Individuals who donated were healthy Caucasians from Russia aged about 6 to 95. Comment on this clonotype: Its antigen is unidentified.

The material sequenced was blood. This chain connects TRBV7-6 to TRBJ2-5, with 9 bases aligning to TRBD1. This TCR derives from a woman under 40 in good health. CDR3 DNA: TGTGCCAGCAGCTTGAGCATGGGACAGGGTGAAGAGACCCAGTACTTC. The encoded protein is CASSLSMGQGEETQYF.